Described below is a single T cell receptor (beta chain) sequence and its context. This clone's antigen is unknown. The record has no base qualities; no much larger clone is one base away. The sample originates from a study of blood T cell repertoires in COVID-19 (dated by TCRdb to the early 2020s). Study-level background: Samples covering the acute and convalescent phases of COVID-19 were provided by collaborators in the United States, Italy and Spain. The prospective study material was composed of cDNA or gDNA derived from T cells, B-cell-depleted T cells, or PBMCs. The dataset comprised deeply sampled blood TCRbeta repertoires from subjects exposed to, actively infected with, or recovered from COVID-19. The repertoires were made available in a free public database intended to serve as a resource for research on the immune response to SARS-CoV-2. Samples were obtained from the ongoing ImmuneRACE study (first 160 participants) and from 1,254 subjects provided by 6 global collaborators. A de-identified subject ID, COVID-19 status, age in years and sex were almost always included in the sample metadata. HLA class I and class II types, where available, came from metadata supplied by the sample provider rather than from assay-based typing.

TCRbeta CDR3 regions were amplified from genomic DNA using the immunoSEQ Assay, a bias-controlled multiplex PCR. The published analysis was carried out like this. The number of nucleated cells in each sample was estimated by amplification of reference gene primers within the assay. Sequence reads were collapsed and filtered to measure the absolute abundance of every unique TCRbeta CDR3 rearrangement. For each sample, productive Simpson clonality was calculated as the square root of Simpson's diversity index over productive rearrangements. Not all clones reach the TCRdb copy of this immuneACCESS table, which keeps in-frame sequences only. Checked studies attribute under half of the gap to unresolved V genes and leave the rest unexplained. V, J and clone size are those of that table, while D and trimming were read from the DNA. In this sample the table shows around 130,000 clones, about 88% of which occur a single time. The ten largest make up approximately 2.4% of the sample.

Study-wide conclusions, independent of this receptor: How much clinical and demographic metadata was included differed by source and by participant, and the metadata was provided uncurated.

From a lookup of the germline V gene (reference sequence), CDR1 and CDR2 are SGHNT and YYREEE. Ends trimmed: V by 1 base, J by 4 bases; bases unmatched to a gene: 3. Reading from cysteine to phenylalanine, the CDR3 counts 15 amino acids. Only CDR3 DNA remains: 45 bases, in frame from the first base. At one collaborating source in Seattle, patients were enrolled during active infection and were followed longitudinally through the course of disease. The collaborating institutions used their own protocols to collect whole blood in K2EDTA tubes. For TCRbeta analysis, collaborators shipped samples as frozen whole blood, isolated PBMCs, or DNA extracted from either of those sample types.

The rearranged chain carries TRBV5-4 and TRBJ2-1; 9 bases in the junction line up with TRBD2. The clonotype originates from a human donor with COVID-19, enrolled during active disease. The donor label of this sample is uncertain. Sequencing was done on a sample of peripheral blood. The sequence in DNA is TGTGCCAGCAGCTTGACTAGCGGGCTGTACAATGAGCAGTTCTTC. The encoded protein is CASSLTSGLYNEQFF. Supplemented by the reference TRBV5-4 and TRBJ2-1 proteins around the CDR3, the complete variable domain is ETGVTQSPTHLIKTRGQQVTLRCSSQSGHNTVSWYQQALGQGPQFIFQYYREEENGRGNFPPRFSGLQFPNYSSELNVNALELDDSALYLCASSLTSGLYNEQFFGPGTRLTVL.